This passage covers 12 T cell receptor beta chains from one sample sequenced in a study of lymphopenia after photon versus proton radiotherapy. Clones were sequenced by immunoSEQ multiplex PCR, and TCRdb holds only the in-frame ones, with some missing. The sample yields some 170,000 clones, 88% seen once. The specimen was peripheral blood, collected from a patient treated with photon-based radiotherapy. All receptors derive from a man aged 50 to 59 with gastric cancer.

V gene TRBV5-4 combines with J gene TRBJ2-3, with a weak D call TRBD1 (6 bases). This CDR3 region has 14 residues. CDR1 SGHNT and CDR2 YYREEE come from the germline V gene (reference sequence). V was cut by 4 bases and J by 3 bases, with 12 bases left in between. The CDR3 DNA follows: TGTGCCAGCAGCCCGACAGGAGTAACAGATACGCAGTATTTT. Amino acid sequence: CASSPTGVTDTQYF.

The J gene is TRBJ1-2, the V gene TRBV7-9; D not resolved. The CDR3 has 13 amino acids. Per the germline V gene, CDR1 is SEHNR and CDR2 is FQNEAQ (reference sequence). Trimming removed 1 base at V and 8 bases at J, with 11 bases between. CDR3 region: CASSLEGGVGYTF. The CDR3 nucleotides are TGTGCCAGCAGCTTAGAAGGCGGGGTGGGCTACACCTTC.

The V gene is TRBV7-8, the J gene TRBJ1-3; D unclear. The CDR3 totals 15 residues. Germline lookup yields CDR1 SGHVS and CDR2 FQNEAQ. V was pared by 0 bases and J by 4 bases, with 10 bases between. CDR3 sequence reads: CASSLARGTGNTIYF. CDR3 coding DNA: TGTGCCAGCAGCTTAGCGCGCGGAACCGGAAACACCATATATTTT.

The chain recombines TRBV18 with TRBJ1-4; D possibly corresponds to TRBD1 (5 bases). The CDR3 consists of 15 residues. Trimming shortened V by 0 bases and J by 7 bases, and 12 bases separated the two germline ends. Germline loops: CDR1 KGHSH, CDR2 LQKENI. CDR3 in DNA: TGTGCCAGCTCACCACCGTTATCAGGGTTTGAAAAACTGTTTTTT. Translation: CASSPPLSGFEKLFF. The full variable domain, completed using reference TRBV18 and TRBJ1-4, is NAGVMQNPRHLVRRRGQEARLRCSPMKGHSHVYWYRQLPEEGLKFMVYLQKENIIDESGMPKERFSAEFPKEGPSILRIQQVVRGDSAAYFCASSPPLSGFEKLFFGSGTQLSVL.

The rearrangement uses TRBV28 and TRBJ2-3; D ambiguous. The CDR3 extends over 15 amino acids. V gave up 1 base and J gave up 0 bases, with 8 bases separating them. Germline V gene data show CDR1 as MDHEN and CDR2 as SYDVKM. The DNA for the CDR3 is TGTGCCAGCAGTTTATCCGGGTCTAGCACAGATACGCAGTATTTT. It specifies CASSLSGSSTDTQYF.

About this clone: One end of the junction is discordant with germline, which a read error may explain. This chain links TRBV5-1 with TRBJ1-5; 7 bases line up with TRBD1. In germline, CDR1 is SGHRS, CDR2 YFSETQ. There are 15 residues in the CDR3. Written as DNA, the CDR3 is TGCGCCAGCGGCTTGGCGGGACAGAGGAACCAGCCCCAGCATTTT. Protein: CASGLAGQRNQPQHF.

This chain uses TRBV7-7 with TRBJ2-2; TRBD2 might be the D (5 bases). Per germline, CDR1 SSHAT and CDR2 FNYEAQ (reference sequence). The CDR3 is 14 amino acids. The V end was cut by 6 bases, the J end by 6 bases, with 14 bases between. CDR3 in amino acids: CASRSELRAGELFF. The CDR3 nucleotides are TGTGCCAGCAGATCGGAGTTGAGGGCCGGGGAGCTGTTTTTT.

The chain recombines TRBV18 with TRBJ2-5, with D unresolved. The CDR3 consists of 12 residues. V lost 2 bases to trimming and J lost 2 bases, with 3 bases between them. The V gene's germline CDR1 is KGHSH and CDR2 LQKENI. CDR3 loop: CASSPVQETQYF. The CDR3 DNA is TGTGCCAGCTCACCAGTTCAAGAGACCCAGTACTTC.

The chain combines TRBV30 with TRBJ2-1; D might be TRBD1 (6 bases). The CDR3 extends over 13 amino acids. Trimming pared 8 bases from V and 0 bases from J, leaving 11 bases between. Germline V gene data show CDR1 as GTSNPN and CDR2 as SVGIG (reference sequence). The CDR3 protein is CALQGFSYNEQFF. The CDR3 DNA is TGTGCCCTACAGGGATTCTCCTACAATGAGCAGTTCTTC. Full variable domain (rest looked up from reference TRBV30 and TRBJ2-1): SQTIHQWPATLVQPVGSPLSLECTVEGTSNPNLYWYRQAAGRGLQLLFYSVGIGQISSEVPQNLSASRPQDRQFILSSKKLLLSDSGFYLCALQGFSYNEQFFGPGTRLTVL.

The chain couples TRBV28 to TRBJ1-2; TRBD1 agrees at 9 bases. Germline V gene lookup returns CDR1 MDHEN and CDR2 SYDVKM. J lost 4 bases, V lost 8 bases, and 11 bases had no gene match. The CDR3 contains 15 residues. The CDR3: CASLPGTGLSYGYTF. The CDR3 DNA reads as TGTGCCAGCCTTCCCGGGACAGGGTTGTCCTATGGCTACACCTTC.

This clone was detected only a few times. The chain employs TRBV27 and TRBJ2-2; D gene uncertain. Germline V gene sequence: CDR1 MNHEY, CDR2 SMNVEV (reference sequence). The CDR3 extends over 15 amino acids. Trimming took 1 base from V and 5 from J, leaving 11 bases between them. The CDR3 spells CASSLYRVGTGELFF. Here the CDR3 DNA reads TGTGCCAGCAGTTTATATCGGGTAGGAACCGGGGAGCTGTTTTTT.

V and J are TRBV6-4 and TRBJ1-4; D not resolved. In germline, CDR1 is MRHNA, CDR2 SNTAGT. The CDR3 runs to 13 residues. The V end was cut by 4 bases, the J end by 7 bases, with 10 bases between. This CDR3 is CASSGIHGEKLFF. The CDR3 region has the DNA TGTGCCAGCAGTGGGATACACGGTGAAAAACTGTTTTTT.